This T cell receptor (beta chain) comes out of a study of T cells in Graves' hyperthyroidism and ophthalmopathy. Study-level results: Within blood appeared most thyroid clonotypes that had expanded above 0.001.

This clonotype was detected many times. The antigen is not known. Orbital computed tomography, thyroid ultrasound, serum thyroxine and TRAb, and clinical symptoms together informed the diagnoses. TCR beta CDR3 regions were amplified from RNA. TCR CDR3 regions were first amplified by RT-PCR with HTBI primers. One entry per CDR3 protein results from TCRdb running MiXCR on the multiplex PCR reads. The sample holds 380,000 or so distinct CDR3 sequences; over 15% are singletons and the top ten take about 3.7%. Sequenced material: blood. This receptor was obtained from a young woman with Graves' hyperthyroidism.

CDR3 residues: CSAVQGASQPQHF. The CDR3, as DNA: TGCAGTGCTGTACAGGGGGCGAGTCAGCCCCAGCATTTT. The V call is TRBV20-1, the J call TRBJ1-5; TRBD1 matches 9 bases. The CDR3 contains 13 residues. The trim removed 5 bases at V and 6 bases at J, leaving 5 bases unmatched. The germline V gene encodes CDR1 DFQATT and CDR2 SNEGSKA (reference sequence).